A single sample is the source of the 29 T cell receptor beta chains below, sequenced in a study of shared clonotypes between healthy human individuals (dated by TCRdb to the early 2020s). Libraries came from the immunoSEQ multiplex PCR assay. TCRdb took this table from immuneACCESS and kept in-frame rearrangements with V and J called. Such tables lack part of the clones; where checked against another copy, unresolved V genes explain under half of the gap, and the rest is unexplained. Recorded for this sample are approximately 1.5 million clones; 95% to 99% of them occurred a single time. The ten largest clonotypes hold roughly 0.42% of the sample. Sequencing was carried out using naive CD4+ T cells sorted from blood. In the paper's terms, the cell subset or site label means: CD45RA+ positively selected. The receptors were sampled from a man aged 30 to 39 in good health.

The chain is built from TRBV11-2 and TRBJ2-7, with 7 positions matching TRBD1. The trim removed 1 base at V and 3 bases at J, leaving 18 bases unmatched. CDR1 is SGHAT and CDR2 is FQNNGV in the germline V gene. The CDR3 runs to 19 residues. The CDR3 region has the DNA TGTGCCAGCAGCTTAGCTCGTCCTTTTCCGGGACAGCTGAACTACGAGCAGTACTTC. This codes for CASSLARPFPGQLNYEQYF.

The CDR3 here is CASSLAPGQVYNEQFF. The CDR3 nucleotides are TGCGCCAGCAGCTTGGCCCCAGGGCAAGTGTACAATGAGCAGTTCTTC. The rearrangement uses TRBV5-1 and TRBJ2-1; D perhaps matches TRBD1 (5 bases). V lost 0 bases and J 4 bases, leaving 14 bases between the germline ends. The CDR3 is made up of 16 amino acids. Germline lookup yields CDR1 SGHRS and CDR2 YFSETQ.

This rearrangement joins TRBV18 to TRBJ2-2; D ambiguous. The V end lost 10 bases, the J end lost 0 bases, and 15 bases lay between the germline ends. The germline gives CDR1 KGHSH, CDR2 LQKENI. This CDR3 contains 15 residues. CDR3 nucleotide sequence: TGTGCCACCACACAAAACACCGCGAACACCGGGGAGCTGTTTTTT. It codes for CATTQNTANTGELFF.

V usage is TRBV6-4 and J usage is TRBJ2-2; 12 bases agree with TRBD2. This CDR3 is 15 amino acids long. CDR1 MRHNA and CDR2 SNTAGT come from the germline V gene. Trimming cost V 4 bases and J 6 bases; bases outside gene matches: 3. The CDR3 reads CASSGLAGGPGELFF. The CDR3 nucleotides read TGTGCCAGCAGTGGCCTAGCGGGAGGGCCCGGGGAGCTGTTTTTT.

This clone was observed many times. The chain links TRBV7-2 to TRBJ2-3; D ambiguous. Germline lookup yields CDR1 SGHTA and CDR2 FQGNSA. Trimming took off 1 base at V and 6 bases at J, with 8 bases between the two ends. CDR3 length equals 13 residues. The CDR3 coding sequence is TGTGCCAGCAGCTTAGACCTCGCGGATACGCAGTATTTT. Translated: CASSLDLADTQYF.

The chain is built from TRBV4-1 and TRBJ1-4; no clear D. Trimming removed 1 base at V and 2 bases at J, with 11 bases between. Germline V gives CDR1 MGHRA, CDR2 YSYEKL. The CDR3 totals 16 residues. CDR3 bases: TGCGCCAGCAGCCAAGTCAAGGGAGGGACTAATGAAAAACTGTTTTTT. This translates into CASSQVKGGTNEKLFF.

V and J are TRBV19 and TRBJ1-1, with D possibly TRBD1 on 5 matching bases. CDR1 is LNHDA and CDR2 is SQIVND in the germline V gene (reference sequence). This CDR3 is 14 amino acids long. The germline V and J ends were trimmed by 7 bases and 1 base, with 13 bases remaining between them. Written as DNA, the CDR3 is TGTGCCAGTACTCAGGTGGGGGGGAACACTGAAGCTTTCTTT. It is translated as CASTQVGGNTEAFF.

The gene calls are TRBV25-1 and TRBJ2-1; D unclear. Trimming left V 3 bases short and J 10 bases short, with 13 bases between. Germline values: CDR1 MGHDK, CDR2 SYGVNS. This CDR3 has 13 residues. CDR3 coding DNA: TGTGCCAGCAGTGATTCTTTATTTGGGGAGCAGTTCTTC. This codes for CASSDSLFGEQFF.

The chain links TRBV9 to TRBJ2-1; possibly TRBD1 for D (6 bases). The CDR3 spans 14 residues. Looked up from germline, CDR1 is SGDLS and CDR2 is YYNGEE. Trimming took 4 bases from V and 8 from J, leaving 16 bases between them. The CDR3 spells CASSIGTRRYEQFF. CDR3 DNA sequence: TGTGCCAGCAGCATCGGGACAAGGCGATATGAGCAGTTCTTC.

This chain joins TRBV27 and TRBJ1-1, with 7 bases that match TRBD1. CDR1 MNHEY and CDR2 SMNVEV come from the germline V gene (reference sequence). The junction had 14 bases not matched to a gene; V was cut back by 0 bases and J by 1 base. The CDR3 has 19 residues. DNA for the CDR3: TGTGCCAGCAGTTTATCGCAAAGGGGGCTTCTTATCGCGAACACTGAAGCTTTCTTT. This codes for CASSLSQRGLLIANTEAFF.

The J gene is TRBJ2-2, the V gene TRBV27; 7 bases line up with TRBD2. After removal of 5 bases from V and 7 bases from J, the junction contained 10 bases not matched to a gene. Germline V CDR1 and CDR2: MNHEY, SMNVEV (reference sequence). This CDR3 comprises 15 residues. The CDR3 DNA reads TGTGCCAGCAGTCTGGGCGGGAGAATCAGCGGGGAGCTGTTTTTT. It codes for CASSLGGRISGELFF.

The chain uses TRBV5-1 and TRBJ2-2; unclear D gene. Per the germline V gene, CDR1 is SGHRS and CDR2 is YFSETQ. V gave up 0 bases and J gave up 1 base, with 10 bases separating them. The CDR3 totals 16 residues. The CDR3 nucleotides are TGCGCCAGCAGCTTGGTTCCCAGATTGAACACCGGGGAGCTGTTTTTT. Translation: CASSLVPRLNTGELFF.

The rearrangement joins TRBV5-8 to TRBJ2-5; no definite D call. CDR3 length: 13 residues. CDR1 and CDR2 from the germline V gene are SGHTS and YDEGEE. Trimming stripped 1 base from V and 3 bases from J, with 7 bases between. CDR3 sequence (DNA): TGTGCCAGCAGCTTGCAAAGGGAAGAGACCCAGTACTTC. Amino acid sequence: CASSLQREETQYF.

The chain couples TRBV12-5 to TRBJ2-5; 8 bases fit TRBD1. The CDR3 covers 15 residues. With 8 bases clipped from V and 4 bases from J, the junction kept 12 bases outside the gene matches. Looked up from germline, CDR1 is LGHNT and CDR2 is FRNRAP. The CDR3 bases are TGTGCTAGTACCCTAGACAGGGGTCTTCTAGAGACCCAGTACTTC. Translating gives CASTLDRGLLETQYF.

In regard to this clone: Other DNA sequences in this sample translate to the same CDR3. V and J are TRBV30 and TRBJ2-7; D gene ambiguous. The CDR3 runs to 11 residues. The V gene's germline CDR1 is GTSNPN and CDR2 SVGIG (reference sequence). V was shortened by 5 bases and J by 0 bases, with 5 bases between the two germline ends. The CDR3 loop reads CAWVDSYEQYF. DNA for the CDR3: TGTGCCTGGGTCGACTCCTACGAGCAGTACTTC. Supplemented by reference TRBV30 and TRBJ2-7, the full variable domain reads SQTIHQWPATLVQPVGSPLSLECTVEGTSNPNLYWYRQAAGRGLQLLFYSVGIGQISSEVPQNLSASRPQDRQFILSSKKLLLSDSGFYLCAWVDSYEQYFGPGTRLTVT.

The gene calls are TRBV6-6 and TRBJ2-7; D is possibly TRBD2 (6 bases). Germline CDR1 is MNHNY and CDR2 is SVGAGI (reference sequence). The CDR3 sequence is 15 residues long. The germline V and J ends were trimmed by 8 bases and 6 bases, with 23 bases remaining between them. The CDR3 region is CASGFESGRRGEQYF. The DNA for the CDR3 is TGTGCCAGCGGTTTCGAGTCTGGACGGCGGGGCGAGCAGTACTTC.

In nucleotides, the CDR3 is TGCGCCAGCAGCTCGCACCCTCGGGAGGGCTCGAACACCGGGGAGCTGTTTTTT. This encodes CASSSHPREGSNTGELFF. The gene calls are TRBV5-1 and TRBJ2-2; TRBD2 matches at 8 bases. CDR3 length: 18 amino acids. The germline V gene has CDR1 SGHRS and CDR2 YFSETQ. V was pared by 3 bases and J by 0 bases, with 10 bases of the junction left unmatched.

CDR3 coding DNA: TGTGCCAGCACCCCCTCGGACGGGGTCTACAATGAGCAGTTCTTC. This translates into CASTPSDGVYNEQFF. The rearrangement uses TRBV6-5 and TRBJ2-1; TRBD2 is a possible D gene (5 bases). The germline gives CDR1 MNHEY, CDR2 SVGAGI. The CDR3 sequence is 15 residues long. Trimming took off 7 bases at V and 3 bases at J, with 16 bases between the two ends.

This clone was detected once. The V and J genes are TRBV5-1 and TRBJ2-1; 13 positions agree with TRBD2. Germline CDR1 is SGHRS and CDR2 is YFSETQ. V gave up 3 bases and J gave up 5 bases; unmatched junction bases: 8. The CDR3 is 17 amino acids. The CDR3 sequence is CASSSGLAGVYDNEQFF. In DNA, the CDR3 is TGCGCCAGCAGCTCCGGACTAGCGGGAGTATACGACAATGAGCAGTTCTTC.

Worth noting for this clone: Other nucleotide sequences in the sample specify the same CDR3. The gene calls are TRBV5-1 and TRBJ2-7, with 7 bases aligning to TRBD1. The CDR3 sequence is 15 residues long. Germline CDR1 and CDR2: SGHRS and YFSETQ. V shed 0 bases, J shed 0 bases, and the junction held 3 bases outside the gene matches. CDR3 in amino acids: CASSLVAGGSYEQYF. The DNA for the CDR3 is TGCGCCAGCAGCTTGGTGGCAGGGGGCTCCTACGAGCAGTACTTC.

CDR3 protein: CASSPGTSGRASYNEQFF. The CDR3 DNA reads TGTGCCAGCTCACCCGGGACTAGCGGGAGAGCATCCTACAATGAGCAGTTCTTC. The rearrangement joins TRBV18 to TRBJ2-1, with 14 bases identical to TRBD2. The CDR3 consists of 18 residues. CDR1 KGHSH and CDR2 LQKENI come from the germline V gene. V lost 3 bases and J lost 1; bases outside the gene matches: 5.

This chain joins TRBV18 and TRBJ2-6; tentative D call: TRBD1 (5 bases). Germline CDR1 KGHSH, CDR2 LQKENI. The CDR3 has 16 residues. V was trimmed by 6 bases and J by 2 bases, leaving 14 bases between them. The CDR3 protein is CASSRQGLAGANVLTF. CDR3 nucleotide sequence: TGTGCCAGCTCTAGGCAGGGTTTAGCTGGGGCCAACGTCCTGACTTTC.

The chain is built from TRBV11-2 and TRBJ2-7; a weak D match, TRBD2 (6 bases). Deletions cut 3 bases from V and 4 bases from J, with 10 bases between. The V gene's germline CDR1 is SGHAT and CDR2 FQNNGV. CDR3 length: 13 amino acids. CDR3 nucleotides: TGTGCCAGCAGCTTGGGGAGGATATACGAGCAGTACTTC. Its translation is CASSLGRIYEQYF.

This rearrangement joins TRBV6-1 to TRBJ2-1; 7 bases line up with TRBD1. V shed 2 bases and J 3 bases; nucleotides not matched to a gene: 13. The CDR3 contains 18 residues. The germline CDR1 and CDR2 sequences are MNHNS and SASEGT. The CDR3 is CASSEWGTERISYNEQFF. The CDR3 region has the DNA TGTGCCAGCAGTGAATGGGGGACAGAGAGAATAAGCTACAATGAGCAGTTCTTC.

J is TRBJ1-1 and V is TRBV19, with TRBD1 matching 10 bases. The V and J ends lost 2 bases and 7 bases, in that order; junction bases with no gene match: 10. Germline assignment: CDR1 LNHDA and CDR2 SQIVND (reference sequence). This CDR3 has 16 residues. The CDR3 DNA follows: TGTGCCAGTAGTATACTACCGACAGGGGGCTGGGATGAAGCTTTCTTT. Encoded protein: CASSILPTGGWDEAFF.

The chain couples TRBV7-2 to TRBJ2-1; 11 bases map to TRBD2. CDR3 length: 17 residues. Germline CDR1 is SGHTA and CDR2 is FQGNSA. The V gene end was trimmed by 2 bases and the J gene end by 7 bases; junction bases not matched to a gene: 10. CDR3 residues: CASSLIVLAGGGNEQFF. Here the CDR3 DNA reads TGTGCCAGCAGCTTAATCGTCCTAGCGGGAGGAGGGAATGAGCAGTTCTTC.

V is TRBV4-3 and J is TRBJ2-7; 9 positions agree with TRBD1. The V gene end was trimmed by 2 bases and the J gene end by 3 bases; junction bases not matched to a gene: 2. CDR3 length: 14 amino acids. The germline gives CDR1 LGHNA, CDR2 YSLEER. The CDR3 loop reads CASSQTGGNYEQYF. In DNA form, the CDR3 reads TGCGCCAGCAGCCAAACAGGGGGCAACTACGAGCAGTACTTC.

This chain connects TRBV10-3 to TRBJ2-7; 16 bases line up with TRBD2. CDR1 is ENHRY, CDR2 SYGVKD, per germline. The CDR3 is 17 residues long. The ends lost 3 bases at V and 5 bases at J; junction bases unmatched: 7. CDR3 loop: CAISDSGTSGRGHEQYF. The DNA of the CDR3 is TGTGCCATCAGTGATTCCGGGACTAGCGGGAGGGGCCACGAGCAGTACTTC.

The chain links TRBV29-1 to TRBJ2-2; D is unresolved. The CDR3 runs to 14 residues. V lost 0 bases and J 5 bases, leaving 10 bases between the germline ends. CDR1 SQVTM and CDR2 ANQGSEA come from the germline V gene. CDR3 sequence: CSVEDGLGTGELFF. DNA of the CDR3: TGCAGCGTTGAAGATGGGCTCGGAACCGGGGAGCTGTTTTTT.